This T cell receptor beta chain was captured in a study of OX40 agonist ivuxolimab in advanced cancers. Overall study findings and caveats: CD4+ and CD8+ T cells in blood underwent clonal expansion by week 6 at 0.1 to 3.0 mg/kg.

This CDR3 comprises 14 residues. Germline assignment: CDR1 SNHLY and CDR2 FYNNEI. V lost 8 bases, J lost 1 base, and 11 bases lay in between. Concerning this clone: What it binds is not known.

Data came from immunoSEQ multiplex PCR; TCRdb stores just in-frame clones and leaves some out. The sample holds roughly 70,000 clones; less than 90% are singletons and the top ten take about 0.49%. This TCR derives from an adult with an advanced solid tumor such as melanoma, head and neck, liver or kidney cancer. This rearrangement joins TRBV2 to TRBJ2-2; no firm D call. The sequencing here drew on CD4+ or CD8+ T cells sorted from blood, taken in a trial of the OX40 agonist ivuxolimab. This CDR3 reads CASRLQRNTGELFF. In DNA, the CDR3 is TGTGCCAGCCGCTTACAGCGGAACACCGGGGAGCTGTTTTTT. Filled out from reference TRBV2 and TRBJ2-2, the complete variable domain reads EPEVTQTPSHQVTQMGQEVILRCVPISNHLYFYWYRQILGQKVEFLVSFYNNEISEKSEIFDDQFSVERPDGSNFTLKIRSTKLEDSAMYFCASRLQRNTGELFFGEGSRLTVL.